A selection of T cell receptor beta chains follows, all from one sample in a study of blood T cell repertoires in COVID-19. TCRdb's copy holds only in-frame clones and misses some; the assay was immunoSEQ multiplex PCR. In the table there are approximately 240,000 clones, less than 90% of which are singletons. The sequenced sample consisted of peripheral blood. These receptors were taken from a woman aged 80 or over with active or convalescent COVID-19. CDR3s include the opening cysteine and the closing phenylalanine or tryptophan.

j_call v_call cdr3_aa
TRBJ1-1 TRBV5-1 CATSPGGNTEAFF
TRBJ2-5 TRBV6-2/TRBV6-3 CASSSAGQETQYF
TRBJ2-5 TRBV4-1 CASSQDVVGVGQETQYF
TRBJ2-7 TRBV7-9 CASSAGQSSYEQYF
TRBJ1-5 TRBV2 CASSADTKSNQPQHF
TRBJ1-1 TRBV6-5 CASSYSTGFEAFF
TRBJ1-5 TRBV7-9 CASSSQGNQPQHF
TRBJ2-3 TRBV5-4 CASSSPSGSIADTQYF
TRBJ1-3 TRBV5-1 CASSLAGGAGNTIYF
TRBJ1-3 TRBV4-1 CASSQTTVSGNTIYF
TRBJ2-1 TRBV20-1 CSASSAGGPKINEQFF
TRBJ1-1 TRBV5-4 CASSPQMNTEAFF
TRBJ1-1 TRBV7-9 CASSSSGNTEAFF
TRBJ1-1 TRBV28 CASSLPSSRATEAFF
TRBJ1-4 TRBV11-2 CASSDGGPPEKLFF
TRBJ2-5 TRBV5-1 CASSWTGLGETQYF
TRBJ1-1 TRBV6-2/TRBV6-3 CASSYGDRGGTEAFF
TRBJ2-1 TRBV19 CASSMMPGEQFF
TRBJ2-7 TRBV2 CASSKGILAYEQYF
TRBJ1-2 TRBV7-2 CASSLDAGTGGMGYTF
TRBJ1-2 TRBV30 CAWRAGGSGYTF
TRBJ2-1 TRBV19 CASSHGLINEQFF
TRBJ1-1 TRBV30 CAWSVRGIWTEAFF
TRBJ2-5 TRBV3-1/TRBV3-2 CASSQGASGLQETQYF
TRBJ2-1 TRBV11-2 CASRLTASGSVNEQFF
TRBJ2-5 TRBV7-9 CASSSRTGGETQYF
TRBJ2-7 TRBV5-5 CASSLAISGTGAYEQYF
TRBJ2-7 TRBV2 CASRRTGGFWDEQYF
TRBJ1-1 TRBV18 CASSPRPGEGEAFF
TRBJ2-5 TRBV18 CASSPLQETQYF
TRBJ2-1 TRBV10-3 CAITGTASSYNEQFF
TRBJ2-5 TRBV18 CASSRGLGMETQYF
TRBJ2-7 TRBV6-2/TRBV6-3 CASSHSSYEQYF
TRBJ2-3 TRBV30 CAWAEDRGSFHTQYF
TRBJ2-7 TRBV30 CAWSVGVTGYEQYF
TRBJ1-5 TRBV2 CATNRDREYQPQHF
TRBJ2-7 TRBV6-5 CASSYTTGAYEQYF
TRBJ2-7 TRBV12-3/TRBV12-4 CASSRGLADEQYF
TRBJ2-3 TRBV7-9 CASSSGTGGTFTDTQYF
TRBJ2-3 TRBV5-6 CASFFQRGTDTQYF
TRBJ2-3 TRBV29-1 CSVDSSTDTQYF
TRBJ2-7 TRBV19 CASSVAGTASYEQYF
TRBJ2-3 TRBV24-1 CATRSSGRDTQYF
TRBJ1-1 TRBV12-3/TRBV12-4 CASSFAGTEAFF
TRBJ2-1 TRBV30 CAWSATNTASNEQFF
TRBJ1-1 TRBV11-2 CASSLVGPGQGEAFF
TRBJ1-1 TRBV7-2 CASSLMGGVTEAFF
TRBJ2-6 TRBV5-6 CASSRWGAGANVLTF
TRBJ2-3 TRBV24-1 CATSDSRQGDTDTQYF
TRBJ2-7 TRBV5-1 CASSLGTEYEQYF
TRBJ1-1 TRBV9 CASSVGEGYTEAFF
TRBJ2-1 TRBV30 CAWSARLVRLYNEQFF
TRBJ1-4 TRBV5-1 CASSLGTEGEKLFF
TRBJ2-3 TRBV5-4 CASSRDSSDTQYF